One and the same sample provided the 27 T cell receptor beta chains below, sequenced in a study of T cell responses to AZD1222 COVID-19 vaccine. Data came from immunoSEQ multiplex PCR; TCRdb stores just in-frame clones and leaves some out. The sample yields 150,000 or so clones, around 91% seen once. This sample comprised peripheral blood, obtained on day 0 of AZD1222 vaccination. All receptors derive from an adult in good health.

The chain links TRBV6-2 or TRBV6-3 to TRBJ2-5; 10 bases line up with TRBD2. Trimming took 5 bases from V and 2 from J; bases not matched to a gene: 11. Germline assignment: CDR1 MNHEY and CDR2 SVGEGT. This CDR3 has 17 amino acids. CDR3 protein: CASSLGTSALGQETQYF. Here the CDR3 DNA reads TGTGCCAGCAGTCTTGGGACTAGCGCGTTGGGACAAGAGACCCAGTACTTC.

The rearrangement joins TRBV14 to TRBJ1-4, with D uncertain. Germline V gives CDR1 SGHDN, CDR2 FVKESK. The CDR3 runs 12 residues. V gave up 0 bases and J gave up 8 bases, with 4 bases separating them. The CDR3 protein is CASSQDQEKLFF. The CDR3 bases are TGTGCCAGCAGCCAAGATCAGGAAAAACTGTTTTTT.

The chain has TRBV20-1 and TRBJ2-7; D call uncertain. This CDR3 has 10 residues. V lost 5 bases and J lost 3, with 5 bases in between. CDR1 DFQATT and CDR2 SNEGSKA come from the germline V gene (reference sequence). The CDR3 region is CSAYSYEQYF. Here the CDR3 DNA reads TGCAGTGCTTACAGCTACGAGCAGTACTTC.

The chain employs TRBV5-6 and TRBJ1-4; TRBD1 aligns across 10 bases. This CDR3 region has 14 residues. V shed 4 bases and J 8 bases; nucleotides not matched to a gene: 5. The V gene's germline CDR1 is SGHDT and CDR2 YYEEEE. CDR3 in DNA: TGTGCCAGCAGCCCCGGGACAGGGGCCGAAAAACTGTTTTTT. Translating it yields CASSPGTGAEKLFF.

J is TRBJ2-5 and V is TRBV2; D possibly corresponds to TRBD2 (6 bases). The CDR3 sequence is 13 residues long. With 6 bases removed from V and 5 bases from J, the gap between germline ends came to 13 bases. Germline lookup yields CDR1 SNHLY and CDR2 FYNNEI. The CDR3 is CASSVRDRETQYF. In DNA form, the CDR3 reads TGTGCCAGCAGCGTGCGGGATCGGGAGACCCAGTACTTC. The complete variable domain, with remaining parts taken from reference TRBV2 and TRBJ2-5, reads EPEVTQTPSHQVTQMGQEVILRCVPISNHLYFYWYRQILGQKVEFLVSFYNNEISEKSEIFDDQFSVERPDGSNFTLKIRSTKLEDSAMYFCASSVRDRETQYFGPGTRLLVL.

The J gene is TRBJ2-2, the V gene TRBV7-2, with a tentative D call TRBD2 (6 bases). This CDR3 spans 16 amino acids. Germline V lookup: CDR1 SGHTA, CDR2 FQGNSA. V was cut by 6 bases and J by 1 base, with 15 bases left in between. The CDR3 coding sequence is TGTGCCAGCAGGCCGGGACTCGTTCAGAACACCGGGGAGCTGTTTTTT. Translating it yields CASRPGLVQNTGELFF. Looking up the rest from reference TRBV7-2 and TRBJ2-2 gives the full variable domain: GAGVSQSPSNKVTEKGKDVELRCDPISGHTALYWYRQSLGQGLEFLIYFQGNSAPDKSGLPSDRFSAERTGGSVSTLTIQRTQQEDSAVYLCASRPGLVQNTGELFFGEGSRLTVL.

The V and J genes are TRBV30 and TRBJ1-1; weak D call: TRBD1 (6 bases). CDR1 and CDR2 (germline): GTSNPN, SVGIG (reference sequence). CDR3 size: 13 residues. The V gene lost 5 bases and the J gene lost 4 bases, with 14 bases spanning the gap. The chain's CDR3 is CAWSNRVFTEAFF. The CDR3 region has the DNA TGTGCCTGGTCAAACAGGGTCTTCACTGAAGCTTTCTTT.

This clone is a singleton in its sample. The J gene is TRBJ2-7, the V gene TRBV27, with TRBD2 as a possible D gene (6 bases). V shed 6 bases and J shed 6 bases, with 18 bases lying between them. There are 14 residues in the CDR3. Germline V gives CDR1 MNHEY, CDR2 SMNVEV (reference sequence). CDR3 nucleotide sequence: TGTGCCAGCAGCGCCAAAACCGGCGGGGTCGAGCAGTACTTC. Its protein product is CASSAKTGGVEQYF.

This clone has just a few counts. J is TRBJ2-7 and V is TRBV3-1 (or the pseudogene TRBV3-2); perhaps TRBD1 as D (6 bases). The germline V gene has CDR1 LGHDT and CDR2 YNNKEL (reference sequence). V lost 5 bases and J 2 bases, leaving 16 bases between the germline ends. The CDR3 consists of 15 residues. The CDR3 DNA follows: TGTGCCAGCAGCGTGGGGGCGACTTCGGCCTACGAGCAGTACTTC. This translates into CASSVGATSAYEQYF.

This chain joins TRBV6-2 or TRBV6-3 and TRBJ2-7; a weak D match, TRBD2 (5 bases). V was cut by 2 bases and J by 2 bases, with 13 bases left in between. Germline CDR1 is MNHEY and CDR2 is SVGEGT. The CDR3 extends over 15 amino acids. The CDR3 DNA reads TGTGCCAGCAGTTACGGAGCGGCCCTACCCTACGAGCAGTACTTC. This translates into CASSYGAALPYEQYF.

The V gene is TRBV28, the J gene TRBJ1-5; the D is unclear. CDR3 size: 15 residues. Trimming left V 1 base short and J 0 bases short, with 7 bases between. The germline gives CDR1 MDHEN, CDR2 SYDVKM. The DNA of the CDR3 is TGTGCCAGCAGTTTATTCCGGTATAGCAATCAGCCCCAGCATTTT. Translating gives CASSLFRYSNQPQHF.

A remark on this clone: Within the sample, other DNA sequences also encode this same CDR3. The chain carries TRBV28 and TRBJ1-4, with D possibly being TRBD1 (5 bases). The CDR3 loop spans 15 amino acids. Between the trimmed V and J ends, which lost 4 bases and 4 bases, there was a span of 13 bases. The germline CDR1 and CDR2 sequences are MDHEN and SYDVKM. CDR3 in amino acids: CASSSTGAGNEKLFF. The CDR3 DNA is TGTGCCAGCAGTTCCACCGGGGCCGGTAATGAAAAACTGTTTTTT. The variable domain in full, completed from reference TRBV28 and TRBJ1-4, reads DVKVTQSSRYLVKRTGEKVFLECVQDMDHENMFWYRQDPGLGLRLIYFSYDVKMKEKGDIPEGYSVSREKKERFSLILESASTNQTSMYLCASSSTGAGNEKLFFGSGTQLSVL.

The V gene is TRBV27, the J gene TRBJ2-3; D is undetermined. V gave up 5 bases and J gave up 0 bases, with 9 bases separating them. The germline V gene encodes CDR1 MNHEY and CDR2 SMNVEV (reference sequence). The length of the CDR3 is 14 residues. CDR3 loop: CASSPLPSTDTQYF. CDR3 bases: TGTGCCAGCAGTCCTCTCCCCAGCACAGATACGCAGTATTTT.

V and J are TRBV27 and TRBJ1-1, with TRBD1 as a possible D gene (5 bases). CDR1 and CDR2 from the germline V gene are MNHEY and SMNVEV (reference sequence). With 3 bases removed from V and 11 bases from J, the gap between germline ends came to 19 bases. The CDR3 has 14 amino acids. The CDR3 reads CASSFGHAKGSAFF. The DNA for the CDR3 is TGTGCCAGCAGTTTTGGTCATGCTAAGGGGTCGGCTTTCTTT.

V usage is TRBV28 and J usage is TRBJ2-3, with D possibly being TRBD1 (5 bases). The CDR3 loop spans 14 amino acids. Germline CDR1 reads MDHEN; CDR2 reads SYDVKM. Trimming pared 6 bases from V and 0 bases from J, leaving 10 bases between. CDR3 in amino acids: CASRRTFSTDTQYF. The CDR3 nucleotides read TGTGCCAGCAGGCGGACATTTAGCACAGATACGCAGTATTTT.

The rearrangement links TRBV6-5 to TRBJ2-3; the match to TRBD2 covers 11 bases. Germline-derived CDR1 and CDR2 are MNHEY and SVGAGI. The CDR3 totals 15 residues. Germline trimming cut 4 bases from V and 2 bases from J; bases unmatched to any gene: 2. The CDR3 protein is CASSSLAGDTDTQYF. The CDR3 region has the DNA TGTGCCAGCAGTTCACTAGCGGGGGACACAGATACGCAGTATTTT.

This clone was recorded only once. The V call is TRBV27, the J call TRBJ2-7; D not certain. CDR1 and CDR2 (germline): MNHEY, SMNVEV (reference sequence). Trimming took 5 bases from V and 0 from J, leaving 17 bases between them. CDR3 length equals 16 residues. The CDR3 DNA reads as TGTGCCAGCAGTCCCTTCCCCGGTATGAGCTCCTACGAGCAGTACTTC. As protein: CASSPFPGMSSYEQYF.

This chain links TRBV24-1 with TRBJ2-1; tentatively, D is TRBD2 (5 bases). Germline CDR1 reads KGHDR; CDR2 reads SFDVKD. V gave up 4 bases and J gave up 8 bases, with 8 bases separating them. The CDR3 spans 12 residues. CDR3 loop: CATSDPGDEQFF. The DNA for the CDR3 is TGTGCCACCAGTGACCCCGGGGATGAGCAGTTCTTC.

The chain carries TRBV5-4 and TRBJ2-7, with D unclear. Germline CDR1 SGHNT, CDR2 YYREEE (reference sequence). V lost 3 bases to trimming and J lost 5 bases, with 3 bases between them. The CDR3 length is 10 residues. The DNA for the CDR3 is TGTGCCAGCAGCTGGGACGAGCAGTACTTC. It is translated as CASSWDEQYF.

CDR3 amino acids: CASSIGDNIYEQYF. CDR3 sequence (DNA): TGTGCCAGTAGTATCGGAGACAATATCTACGAGCAGTACTTC. The chain links TRBV19 to TRBJ2-7; the D is unclear. This CDR3 is built from 14 residues. CDR1 is LNHDA, CDR2 SQIVND, per germline (reference sequence). Trimming removed 3 bases from V and 3 bases from J, with 12 bases in between. The variable domain in full, completed from reference TRBV19 and TRBJ2-7, reads DGGITQSPKYLFRKEGQNVTLSCEQNLNHDAMYWYRQDPGQGLRLIYYSQIVNDFQKGDIAEGYSVSREKKESFPLTVTSAQKNPTAFYLCASSIGDNIYEQYFGPGTRLTVT.

This chain links TRBV4-2 with TRBJ1-1; tentatively, D is TRBD1 (6 bases). Trimming removed 4 bases from V and 3 bases from J, with 18 bases in between. This CDR3 is 16 amino acids long. From germline, CDR1 is LGHNA and CDR2 YNFKEQ. The CDR3 is CASSPRQASRDTEAFF. The CDR3 nucleotides read TGTGCCAGCAGCCCCCGACAGGCCTCGAGGGACACTGAAGCTTTCTTT.

This chain connects TRBV6-2 or TRBV6-3 to TRBJ1-1, with TRBD1 matching over 11 bases. This CDR3 region has 18 residues. Looked up from germline, CDR1 is MNHEY and CDR2 is SVGEGT. With V trimmed by 5 bases and J by 0 bases, 11 bases remained unmatched. Here the CDR3 reads CASSPGTGGFLMNTEAFF. CDR3 in DNA: TGTGCCAGCAGTCCCGGGACAGGGGGATTTTTAATGAACACTGAAGCTTTCTTT.

This sequence joins TRBV28 and TRBJ2-7; D is unclear. Germline V gene lookup returns CDR1 MDHEN and CDR2 SYDVKM. CDR3 length: 12 residues. V shed 6 bases and J shed 0 bases, with 6 bases lying between them. The DNA of the CDR3 is TGTGCCAGCAGGAGCCCCTCCTACGAGCAGTACTTC. This sequence encodes CASRSPSYEQYF.

The chain couples TRBV7-9 to TRBJ1-3; D gene ambiguous. CDR3 length: 12 residues. V dropped 2 bases and J dropped 4 bases, with 3 bases sitting between them. In germline, CDR1 is SEHNR, CDR2 FQNEAQ (reference sequence). The CDR3 protein is CASSLPGNTIYF. In DNA, the CDR3 is TGTGCCAGCAGCTTACCGGGAAACACCATATATTTT.

This clone came up a few times. The V gene is TRBV7-2, the J gene TRBJ2-5; D not certain. The CDR3 is made up of 11 amino acids. Trimming took off 2 bases at V and 7 bases at J, with 5 bases between the two ends. The germline V gene has CDR1 SGHTA and CDR2 FQGNSA. The CDR3 DNA sequence: TGTGCCAGCAGCTTATCACCGACCCAGTACTTC. It encodes CASSLSPTQYF.

The rearrangement joins TRBV5-1 to TRBJ2-5, with D unresolved. Trimming shortened V by 4 bases and J by 5 bases, and 18 bases separated the two germline ends. The CDR3 totals 15 residues. Germline V lookup: CDR1 SGHRS, CDR2 YFSETQ. The CDR3 here is CASSGTTSGGETQYF. The CDR3 coding sequence is TGCGCCAGCAGCGGCACGACCTCCGGTGGGGAGACCCAGTACTTC.

The chain couples TRBV11-2 to TRBJ2-3; weak D call: TRBD2 (5 bases). Germline CDR1 and CDR2: SGHAT and FQNNGV. The CDR3 has 14 residues. Trimming pared 2 bases from V and 1 base from J, leaving 7 bases between. This CDR3 reads CASSLLGGTDTQYF. As DNA, the CDR3 is TGTGCCAGCAGCTTACTCGGGGGCACAGATACGCAGTATTTT.